The sequence of this T cell receptor (beta chain) was determined in a study of OX40 agonist ivuxolimab in advanced cancers. Study-level points and caveats: Among the lowest peripheral clonal expansion occurred in 0.1-3.0 mg/kg partial responders.

Using immunoSEQ multiplex PCR, the repertoire was profiled, and TCRdb retains in-frame clones only, with some absent. This table has 53,000 or so clones, about 88% appearing once. Patients were excluded for autoimmune disease history or systemic immunosuppression. This clone has just one count. As yet, its antigen is unknown. CDR1 is LGHNT, CDR2 FRNRAP, per germline. The ends were cut back, 2 bases at V and 5 bases at J, with 11 bases in the middle. The CDR3 is 14 residues long. The material was CD4+ or CD8+ T cells sorted from blood, obtained in a trial of the OX40 agonist ivuxolimab. The chain couples TRBV12-5 to TRBJ2-3, with a possible D match to TRBD2 (6 bases). The sequence was collected from an adult with an advanced solid tumor such as melanoma, head and neck, liver or kidney cancer. CDR3 in amino acids: CASGLQGGVDTQYF. CDR3 sequence (DNA): TGTGCTAGTGGTTTGCAGGGAGGAGTAGATACGCAGTATTTT.